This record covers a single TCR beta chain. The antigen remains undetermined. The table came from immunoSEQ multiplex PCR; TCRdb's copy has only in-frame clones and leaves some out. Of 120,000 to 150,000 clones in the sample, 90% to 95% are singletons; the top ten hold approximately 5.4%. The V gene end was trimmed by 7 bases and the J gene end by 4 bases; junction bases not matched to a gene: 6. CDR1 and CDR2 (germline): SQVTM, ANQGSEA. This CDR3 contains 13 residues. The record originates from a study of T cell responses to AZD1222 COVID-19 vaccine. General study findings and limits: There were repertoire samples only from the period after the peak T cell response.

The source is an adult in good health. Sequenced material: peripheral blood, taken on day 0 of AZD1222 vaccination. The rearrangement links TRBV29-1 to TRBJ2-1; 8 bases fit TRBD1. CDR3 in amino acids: CSAGDRGYNEQFF. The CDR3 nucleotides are TGCAGCGCCGGAGACAGGGGATACAATGAGCAGTTCTTC.